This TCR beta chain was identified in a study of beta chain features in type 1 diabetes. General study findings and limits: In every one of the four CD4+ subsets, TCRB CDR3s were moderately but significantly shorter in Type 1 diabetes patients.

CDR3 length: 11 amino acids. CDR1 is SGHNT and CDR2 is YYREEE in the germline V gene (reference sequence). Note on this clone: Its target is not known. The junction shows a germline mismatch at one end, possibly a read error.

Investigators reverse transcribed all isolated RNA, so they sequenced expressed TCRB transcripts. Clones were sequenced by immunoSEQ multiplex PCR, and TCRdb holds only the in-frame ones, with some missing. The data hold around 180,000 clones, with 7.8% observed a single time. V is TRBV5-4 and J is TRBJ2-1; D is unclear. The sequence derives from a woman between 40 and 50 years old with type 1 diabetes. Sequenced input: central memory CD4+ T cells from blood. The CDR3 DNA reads TGTGCCAGCAGCTTGGACCTTCAGATGGTCTTC. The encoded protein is CASSLDLQMVF.